A selection of T cell receptor beta chains follows, all from one sample in a study of T cells in tuberculosis. Clones were read by immunoSEQ multiplex PCR, and TCRdb kept only the in-frame ones, dropping some. The data contain 38,000 or so clones, about 96% of them seen just once; the ten biggest clones take up roughly 3.5%. Sequenced input: PBMCs. These receptors were collected from a donor between 10 and 29 years old with latent tuberculosis or without tuberculosis infection. Both conserved end residues are part of each CDR3. Each record gives: J gene, CDR3 length, clone size, D gene, V gene, CDR3 DNA, CDR3 protein. D genes are given only for firm matches. Part of the rows lack a size; the others show once, few, many or a class for expanded clones.

j_call: TRBJ1-5; cdr3_length: 20; clone_size: -; d_call: -; v_call: TRBV19; cdr3_nt: TGTGCCAGTAGTATCCAGGTTCAGGCGACAGCTTTCTATAGCAATCAGCCCCAGCATTTT; cdr3_aa: CASSIQVQATAFYSNQPQHF
j_call: TRBJ2-5; cdr3_length: 13; clone_size: -; d_call: -; v_call: TRBV10-3; cdr3_nt: TGTGCCATCAGTGGACAGGTCCAAGAGACCCAGTACTTC; cdr3_aa: CAISGQVQETQYF
j_call: TRBJ2-2; cdr3_length: 15; clone_size: -; d_call: -; v_call: TRBV6-1; cdr3_nt: TGTGCCAGCAGTGAAGGGACAGCGAACACCGGGGAGCTGTTTTTT; cdr3_aa: CASSEGTANTGELFF
j_call: TRBJ1-1; cdr3_length: 16; clone_size: -; d_call: -; v_call: TRBV30; cdr3_nt: TGTGCCTGGAGTTCGTTCATTAGAGGGCTGAACACTGAAGCTTTCTTT; cdr3_aa: CAWSSFIRGLNTEAFF
j_call: TRBJ1-1; cdr3_length: 14; clone_size: -; d_call: -; v_call: TRBV7-2; cdr3_nt: TGTGCCAGCAGCCCCCGTCTCCCGAGGGCTGAAGCTTTCTTT; cdr3_aa: CASSPRLPRAEAFF
j_call: TRBJ2-1; cdr3_length: 17; clone_size: -; d_call: TRBD2; v_call: TRBV7-2; cdr3_nt: TGTGCCAGCAGCTTCCTCCCTAGCGGGGGTCGAGAAAATGAGCAGTTCTTC; cdr3_aa: CASSFLPSGGRENEQFF
j_call: TRBJ1-2; cdr3_length: 14; clone_size: -; d_call: TRBD1; v_call: TRBV7-9; cdr3_nt: TGTGCCAGCAGCTTAGACAGGGGGCGCGATGGCTACACCTTC; cdr3_aa: CASSLDRGRDGYTF
j_call: TRBJ1-1; cdr3_length: 14; clone_size: -; d_call: -; v_call: TRBV2; cdr3_nt: TGTGCCAGCGGAGGTGGGAGTTTGAACACTGAAGCTTTCTTT; cdr3_aa: CASGGGSLNTEAFF
j_call: TRBJ2-7; cdr3_length: 17; clone_size: -; d_call: -; v_call: TRBV7-2; cdr3_nt: TGTGCCAGCAGCTTAGGAGGGGGGGACACTTATCCCCACGAGCAGTACTTC; cdr3_aa: CASSLGGGDTYPHEQYF
j_call: TRBJ2-3; cdr3_length: 16; clone_size: -; d_call: TRBD2; v_call: TRBV5-1; cdr3_nt: TGCGCCAGCAGCTGGATGTCGGGCGGGGGGATGGATACGCAGTATTTT; cdr3_aa: CASSWMSGGGMDTQYF
j_call: TRBJ1-1; cdr3_length: 17; clone_size: -; d_call: -; v_call: TRBV27; cdr3_nt: TGTGCCAGCAGTTTATGGGGTTCTCGGGTCGGGAGCACTGAAGCTTTCTTT; cdr3_aa: CASSLWGSRVGSTEAFF
j_call: TRBJ2-1; cdr3_length: 15; clone_size: -; d_call: -; v_call: TRBV9; cdr3_nt: TGTGCCAGCAGCACGACTAGTGGAGCTTACAATGAGCAGTTCTTC; cdr3_aa: CASSTTSGAYNEQFF
j_call: TRBJ2-2; cdr3_length: 16; clone_size: -; d_call: TRBD2; v_call: TRBV6-6; cdr3_nt: TGTGCCAGCACCGCTAGCGGGGCCGGGAACACCGGGGAGCTGTTTTTT; cdr3_aa: CASTASGAGNTGELFF
j_call: TRBJ1-2; cdr3_length: 15; clone_size: once; d_call: -; v_call: TRBV19; cdr3_nt: TGTGCCAGTAGTATAGCGGGTGACCTACGAGATGGCTACACCTTC; cdr3_aa: CASSIAGDLRDGYTF
j_call: TRBJ2-1; cdr3_length: 15; clone_size: -; d_call: -; v_call: TRBV7-2; cdr3_nt: TGTGCCAGCAGAAATACCCAAGCGTCCTACAATGAGCAGTTCTTC; cdr3_aa: CASRNTQASYNEQFF
j_call: TRBJ2-7; cdr3_length: 16; clone_size: -; d_call: -; v_call: TRBV7-8; cdr3_nt: TGTGCCAGCAGCTTAGATATCTCTGGAGCTCCCTACGAGCAGTACTTC; cdr3_aa: CASSLDISGAPYEQYF
j_call: TRBJ1-3; cdr3_length: 15; clone_size: -; d_call: -; v_call: TRBV27; cdr3_nt: TGTGCCAGCAGGGCGACAGGAGAACCTGGAAACACCATATATTTT; cdr3_aa: CASRATGEPGNTIYF
j_call: TRBJ1-1; cdr3_length: 13; clone_size: -; d_call: TRBD1; v_call: TRBV18; cdr3_nt: TGTGCCAGCCCAAGACAGGGGGGCACTGAAGCTTTCTTT; cdr3_aa: CASPRQGGTEAFF
j_call: TRBJ1-6; cdr3_length: 15; clone_size: -; d_call: TRBD1; v_call: TRBV12-5; cdr3_nt: TGTGCTAGTGGTCTACCCGGGACAGGGAATTCACCCCTCCACTTT; cdr3_aa: CASGLPGTGNSPLHF
j_call: TRBJ1-2; cdr3_length: 11; clone_size: -; d_call: -; v_call: TRBV19; cdr3_nt: TGTGCCAGTCGCTGGGGGCAAGGCTACACCTTC; cdr3_aa: CASRWGQGYTF
j_call: TRBJ1-5; cdr3_length: 11; clone_size: once; d_call: -; v_call: TRBV2; cdr3_nt: TGTGCCAGCAGCTTAGATCAGCCCCAGCATTTT; cdr3_aa: CASSLDQPQHF
j_call: TRBJ2-3; cdr3_length: 13; clone_size: -; d_call: -; v_call: TRBV7-8; cdr3_nt: TGTGCCAGCAGTCGAGTTAGCACAGATACGCAGTATTTT; cdr3_aa: CASSRVSTDTQYF
j_call: TRBJ1-5; cdr3_length: 16; clone_size: -; d_call: TRBD1; v_call: TRBV5-1; cdr3_nt: TGCGCCAGCAGCCCGGACAGGGGAAGGGGCAATCAGCCCCAGCATTTT; cdr3_aa: CASSPDRGRGNQPQHF
j_call: TRBJ2-7; cdr3_length: 13; clone_size: -; d_call: -; v_call: TRBV9; cdr3_nt: TGTGCCAGCAGCGTAGGTAATACCTACGAGCAGTACTTC; cdr3_aa: CASSVGNTYEQYF
j_call: TRBJ1-6; cdr3_length: 16; clone_size: -; d_call: -; v_call: TRBV6-6; cdr3_nt: TGTGCCAGCAGTTACTCTCAGGGTATTGTTGATTCACCCCTCCACTTT; cdr3_aa: CASSYSQGIVDSPLHF
j_call: TRBJ2-1; cdr3_length: 14; clone_size: -; d_call: -; v_call: TRBV27; cdr3_nt: TGTGCCAGCACAGGGCTAAGCTCCTACAATGAGCAGTTCTTC; cdr3_aa: CASTGLSSYNEQFF
j_call: TRBJ2-4; cdr3_length: 16; clone_size: -; d_call: TRBD1; v_call: TRBV5-5; cdr3_nt: TGTGCCAGCAGCTTGGCACCCGGGACAGGGGTCAACATTCAGTACTTC; cdr3_aa: CASSLAPGTGVNIQYF
j_call: TRBJ2-5; cdr3_length: 15; clone_size: -; d_call: TRBD2; v_call: TRBV9; cdr3_nt: TGTGCCAGCAGCGTGGCAACTAGCGGGGGGGAGACCCAGTACTTC; cdr3_aa: CASSVATSGGETQYF
j_call: TRBJ2-1; cdr3_length: 14; clone_size: -; d_call: TRBD2; v_call: TRBV18; cdr3_nt: TGTGCCAGCGGGCGGGGGGGATCCTACAATGAGCAGTTCTTC; cdr3_aa: CASGRGGSYNEQFF
j_call: TRBJ1-2; cdr3_length: 13; clone_size: -; d_call: TRBD1; v_call: TRBV30; cdr3_nt: TGTGCCTGGGGGGGACAGGGGACGAGGGGCTACACCTTC; cdr3_aa: CAWGGQGTRGYTF
j_call: TRBJ1-5; cdr3_length: 15; clone_size: -; d_call: -; v_call: TRBV15; cdr3_nt: TGTGCCACCAGCAGAGATCGGGGTAAAGGACAGCCCCAGCATTTT; cdr3_aa: CATSRDRGKGQPQHF
j_call: TRBJ1-1; cdr3_length: 22; clone_size: -; d_call: TRBD1; v_call: TRBV30; cdr3_nt: TGTGCCTGGAGTGGGGGGAAGGGGGCCTTGACAGGGCGAAATTACATGAACACTGAAGCTTTCTTT; cdr3_aa: CAWSGGKGALTGRNYMNTEAFF
j_call: TRBJ2-4; cdr3_length: 14; clone_size: -; d_call: TRBD1; v_call: TRBV12-5; cdr3_nt: TGTGCTAGCCAGGGGGCGAGGGACAAAAACATTCAGTACTTC; cdr3_aa: CASQGARDKNIQYF
j_call: TRBJ2-1; cdr3_length: 14; clone_size: once; d_call: TRBD1; v_call: TRBV6-1; cdr3_nt: TGTGCCAGCAGTGTGGCAGGGGGCGGGAATGAGCAGTTCTTC; cdr3_aa: CASSVAGGGNEQFF
j_call: TRBJ2-2; cdr3_length: 18; clone_size: once; d_call: TRBD2; v_call: TRBV27; cdr3_nt: TGTGCCAGCAGCCCCTCGGCGCGGGGGGGCCTCAGCGTCGGGGAGCTGTTTTTT; cdr3_aa: CASSPSARGGLSVGELFF
j_call: TRBJ2-3; cdr3_length: 16; clone_size: -; d_call: -; v_call: TRBV5-1; cdr3_nt: TGCGCCAGCAGCTTGGAATTTAAAGAGTACTCAGATACGCAGTATTTT; cdr3_aa: CASSLEFKEYSDTQYF
j_call: TRBJ1-1; cdr3_length: 14; clone_size: -; d_call: -; v_call: TRBV6-5; cdr3_nt: TGTGCCAGCAGTTACTCGCAGGTCAACACTGAAGCTTTCTTT; cdr3_aa: CASSYSQVNTEAFF
j_call: TRBJ1-1; cdr3_length: 13; clone_size: -; d_call: -; v_call: TRBV9; cdr3_nt: TGTGCCAGCAGCCGGGGGGCGGGGCCTGAAGCTTTCTTT; cdr3_aa: CASSRGAGPEAFF
j_call: TRBJ1-1; cdr3_length: 14; clone_size: -; d_call: -; v_call: TRBV19; cdr3_nt: TGTGCCAGTAGTTGGACGGGCGGAGGCACTGAAGCTTTCTTT; cdr3_aa: CASSWTGGGTEAFF
j_call: TRBJ2-3; cdr3_length: 19; clone_size: -; d_call: -; v_call: TRBV1; cdr3_nt: TGCACCAGCAGACAAGAGTTACTAGCGGGGGGCGCGTCCGCAGATACGCAGTATTTT; cdr3_aa: CTSRQELLAGGASADTQYF
j_call: TRBJ2-1; cdr3_length: 14; clone_size: -; d_call: -; v_call: TRBV30; cdr3_nt: TGTGCCTGGAGTTCATGGGGGGGCTTGAATGAGCAGTTCTTC; cdr3_aa: CAWSSWGGLNEQFF
j_call: TRBJ1-6; cdr3_length: 16; clone_size: -; d_call: -; v_call: TRBV15; cdr3_nt: TGTGCCACCAGCAGGAGGAACAGGTCCTATAATTCACCCCTCCACTTT; cdr3_aa: CATSRRNRSYNSPLHF
j_call: TRBJ2-2; cdr3_length: 17; clone_size: -; d_call: TRBD1; v_call: TRBV9; cdr3_nt: TGTGCCAGCAGCAAAACCGGACAGGGGGCCGGCACCGGGGAGCTGTTTTTT; cdr3_aa: CASSKTGQGAGTGELFF
j_call: TRBJ2-1; cdr3_length: 15; clone_size: -; d_call: TRBD1; v_call: TRBV6-4; cdr3_nt: TGTGCCAGCAGTGACTCAATCTCAGGGGGCAATGAGCAGTTCTTC; cdr3_aa: CASSDSISGGNEQFF
j_call: TRBJ2-2; cdr3_length: 14; clone_size: -; d_call: -; v_call: TRBV7-2; cdr3_nt: TGTGCCAGCAGCTTAGTTTCTAGAGCCGGGGAGCTGTTTTTT; cdr3_aa: CASSLVSRAGELFF
j_call: TRBJ1-1; cdr3_length: 16; clone_size: -; d_call: TRBD1; v_call: TRBV7-9; cdr3_nt: TGTGCCAGCAGCTTATATCTGGGGCAGGGGGCTTCTGAAGCTTTCTTT; cdr3_aa: CASSLYLGQGASEAFF
j_call: TRBJ1-1; cdr3_length: 15; clone_size: -; d_call: TRBD1; v_call: TRBV6-5; cdr3_nt: TGTGCCAGCAGTTACCCCGGGACAGGTAGCACTGAAGCTTTCTTT; cdr3_aa: CASSYPGTGSTEAFF
j_call: TRBJ2-3; cdr3_length: 15; clone_size: -; d_call: -; v_call: TRBV7-6; cdr3_nt: TGTGCCAGCAGCTTAAACACCCCTAGCACAGATACGCAGTATTTT; cdr3_aa: CASSLNTPSTDTQYF
j_call: TRBJ1-2; cdr3_length: 13; clone_size: -; d_call: TRBD1; v_call: TRBV29-1; cdr3_nt: TGCAGCGTTGTAGAGGCCGGGACAGGGCGATTCACCTTC; cdr3_aa: CSVVEAGTGRFTF
j_call: TRBJ1-1; cdr3_length: 13; clone_size: -; d_call: -; v_call: TRBV9; cdr3_nt: TGTGCCAGCAGCGTAGGAAAGGGACTGAAAGCTTTCTTT; cdr3_aa: CASSVGKGLKAFF
j_call: TRBJ1-1; cdr3_length: 12; clone_size: -; d_call: TRBD1; v_call: TRBV29-1; cdr3_nt: TGCAGCGCTACAGGGGTGAACACTGAAGCTTTCTTT; cdr3_aa: CSATGVNTEAFF
j_call: TRBJ1-2; cdr3_length: 14; clone_size: -; d_call: -; v_call: TRBV7-2; cdr3_nt: TGTGCCAGCAGCATTACGGCGGAGACCTATGGCTACACCTTC; cdr3_aa: CASSITAETYGYTF
j_call: TRBJ1-5; cdr3_length: 16; clone_size: once; d_call: TRBD1; v_call: TRBV18; cdr3_nt: TGTGCCAGCTCACGTGAAAGGACAGGGGCAAATCAGCCCCAGCATTTT; cdr3_aa: CASSRERTGANQPQHF